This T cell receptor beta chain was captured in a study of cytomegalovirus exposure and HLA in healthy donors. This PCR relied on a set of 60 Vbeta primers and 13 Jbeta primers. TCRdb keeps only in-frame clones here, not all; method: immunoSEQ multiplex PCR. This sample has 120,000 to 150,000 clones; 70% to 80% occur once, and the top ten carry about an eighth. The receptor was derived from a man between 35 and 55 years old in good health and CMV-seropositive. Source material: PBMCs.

The CDR3 coding sequence is TGTGCCTGGAGGAGATTAGGAGCGGGAAAAATCTACGAGCAGTACTTC. Translated: CAWRRLGAGKIYEQYF. This sequence joins TRBV30 and TRBJ2-7; TRBD2 agrees at 7 bases. After removal of 3 bases from V and 3 bases from J, the junction contained 14 bases not matched to a gene. The CDR3 has 16 amino acids. Germline lookup yields CDR1 GTSNPN and CDR2 SVGIG (reference sequence).